These 13 T cell receptor beta chains came from one sample sequenced in a study of blood T cell repertoires in COVID-19. TCRdb's copy holds only in-frame clones and misses some; the assay was immunoSEQ multiplex PCR. Of about 260,000 clones detected, about 87% appear once; the ten largest clones hold roughly 5%. The material sequenced was peripheral blood. The receptors here all came from a woman aged 55-69 years with COVID-19, enrolled during active disease.

The chain joins TRBV5-6 to TRBJ1-6; maybe TRBD1 (6 bases). Trimming stripped 2 bases from V and 8 bases from J, with 20 bases between. The V gene's germline CDR1 is SGHDT and CDR2 YYEEEE. This CDR3 has 17 amino acids. The DNA of the CDR3 is TGTGCCAGCAGCTTTGGAGACAGGAGGCGCCTGGATTCACCCCTCCACTTT. It translates to CASSFGDRRRLDSPLHF.

V is TRBV2 and J is TRBJ1-6; 7 bases agree with TRBD1. V lost 3 bases and J lost 5; bases outside the gene matches: 4. The CDR3 has 15 amino acids. Germline CDR1 reads SNHLY; CDR2 reads FYNNEI. CDR3: CASSDTGQNNSPLHF. The CDR3 region has the DNA TGTGCCAGCAGTGATACGGGACAGAATAATTCACCCCTCCACTTT.

The V call is TRBV29-1, the J call TRBJ1-2, with D possibly being TRBD1 (5 bases). CDR1 SQVTM and CDR2 ANQGSEA come from the germline V gene. V lost 5 bases and J lost 0, with 16 bases in between. There are 15 residues in the CDR3. In DNA, the CDR3 is TGCAGCGTTCAAGGGACGGGGGGTCCTAACTATGGCTACACCTTC. Translated, it gives CSVQGTGGPNYGYTF.

The V gene is TRBV29-1, the J gene TRBJ2-5; possible D gene TRBD1, 6 bases. V lost 7 bases and J 5 bases, leaving 14 bases between the germline ends. The CDR3 is 12 amino acids. Germline CDR1 and CDR2: SQVTM and ANQGSEA. CDR3: CSGATGSETQYF. Here the CDR3 DNA reads TGCAGCGGGGCAACAGGGTCCGAGACCCAGTACTTC.

The CDR3 bases are TGCGCCAGCAGCGGTGGACAGGCGAACACTGAAGCTTTCTTT. It is translated as CASSGGQANTEAFF. V is TRBV5-1 and J is TRBJ1-1, with TRBD1 matching 7 bases. This CDR3 spans 14 amino acids. Germline trimming cut 4 bases from V and 1 base from J; bases unmatched to any gene: 4. CDR1 is SGHRS, CDR2 YFSETQ, per germline. Variable domain in full (rest from reference TRBV5-1 and TRBJ1-1): KAGVTQTPRYLIKTRGQQVTLSCSPISGHRSVSWYQQTPGQGLQFLFEYFSETQRNKGNFPGRFSGRQFSNSRSEMNVSTLELGDSALYLCASSGGQANTEAFFGQGTRLTVV.

This chain connects TRBV28 to TRBJ1-2; maybe TRBD1 (6 bases). Germline CDR1 reads MDHEN; CDR2 reads SYDVKM. The CDR3 has 18 amino acids. The V and J ends lost 5 bases and 4 bases respectively, with 26 bases between them. CDR3 sequence: CASSPTGAQNLQSYGYTF. CDR3 DNA: TGTGCCAGCAGTCCGACAGGAGCCCAAAATCTCCAAAGCTATGGCTACACCTTC.

The chain combines TRBV12-3 or TRBV12-4 with TRBJ2-4, with a possible D match to TRBD2 (5 bases). V shed 6 bases and J shed 7 bases, with 10 bases lying between them. CDR3 length: 12 amino acids. CDR3 residues: CASRRDPNIQYF. In DNA form, the CDR3 reads TGTGCCAGCAGGAGGGATCCGAACATTCAGTACTTC.

This clone was found a few times. CDR3 coding DNA: TGTGCCATCAGTGAGTCGGTGACAGTCCAAGAGACCCAGTACTTC. Amino acid sequence: CAISESVTVQETQYF. The V call is TRBV10-3, the J call TRBJ2-5, with D possibly being TRBD1 (5 bases). CDR3 size: 15 residues. The V end was cut by 0 bases, the J end by 1 base, with 9 bases between. Germline V gene lookup returns CDR1 ENHRY and CDR2 SYGVKD.

This chain connects TRBV5-1 to TRBJ1-2; 9 positions agree with TRBD1. V shed 3 bases and J 0 bases; nucleotides not matched to a gene: 3. The CDR3 sequence is 15 residues long. The germline V gene encodes CDR1 SGHRS and CDR2 YFSETQ. CDR3 DNA sequence: TGCGCCAGCAGCTGGGACAGGGATACTAACTATGGCTACACCTTC. This gives the protein CASSWDRDTNYGYTF.

The rearrangement joins TRBV5-4 to TRBJ2-2, with 11 bases lining up with TRBD2. V gave up 3 bases and J gave up 6 bases; unmatched junction bases: 7. Germline CDR1 SGHNT, CDR2 YYREEE (reference sequence). The CDR3 totals 16 residues. CDR3 amino acids: CASSYTSGSPAGELFF. The CDR3 nucleotides read TGTGCCAGCAGCTATACTAGCGGGAGCCCAGCCGGGGAGCTGTTTTTT. Full variable domain (rest looked up from reference TRBV5-4 and TRBJ2-2): ETGVTQSPTHLIKTRGQQVTLRCSSQSGHNTVSWYQQALGQGPQFIFQYYREEENGRGNFPPRFSGLQFPNYSSELNVNALELDDSALYLCASSYTSGSPAGELFFGEGSRLTVL.

The J gene is TRBJ2-7, the V gene TRBV19, with D perhaps TRBD1 (6 bases). Germline V gives CDR1 LNHDA, CDR2 SQIVND (reference sequence). The CDR3 has 13 amino acids. V lost 8 bases and J 1 base, leaving 12 bases between the germline ends. CDR3 sequence reads: CASYRVVSYEQYF. CDR3 sequence (DNA): TGTGCCAGTTACAGGGTGGTGTCCTACGAGCAGTACTTC.

This clone was found a few times. The rearrangement joins TRBV28 to TRBJ2-1, with TRBD2 matching over 12 bases. Trimming took 5 bases from V and 4 from J; bases not matched to a gene: 9. The germline V gene has CDR1 MDHEN and CDR2 SYDVKM. The length of the CDR3 is 17 residues. The CDR3 DNA reads as TGTGCCAGCAGTGCTCTGACTAGCGGGAGAGCTTACAATGAGCAGTTCTTC. It is translated as CASSALTSGRAYNEQFF.

The rearrangement links TRBV24-1 to TRBJ2-3, with TRBD1 as a possible D gene (6 bases). Germline assignment: CDR1 KGHDR and CDR2 SFDVKD. This CDR3 has 14 amino acids. The V end was cut by 4 bases, the J end by 5 bases, with 12 bases between. The CDR3 sequence is CATSDRDTGDTQYF. CDR3 sequence (DNA): TGTGCCACCAGTGACCGGGACACAGGAGATACGCAGTATTTT.